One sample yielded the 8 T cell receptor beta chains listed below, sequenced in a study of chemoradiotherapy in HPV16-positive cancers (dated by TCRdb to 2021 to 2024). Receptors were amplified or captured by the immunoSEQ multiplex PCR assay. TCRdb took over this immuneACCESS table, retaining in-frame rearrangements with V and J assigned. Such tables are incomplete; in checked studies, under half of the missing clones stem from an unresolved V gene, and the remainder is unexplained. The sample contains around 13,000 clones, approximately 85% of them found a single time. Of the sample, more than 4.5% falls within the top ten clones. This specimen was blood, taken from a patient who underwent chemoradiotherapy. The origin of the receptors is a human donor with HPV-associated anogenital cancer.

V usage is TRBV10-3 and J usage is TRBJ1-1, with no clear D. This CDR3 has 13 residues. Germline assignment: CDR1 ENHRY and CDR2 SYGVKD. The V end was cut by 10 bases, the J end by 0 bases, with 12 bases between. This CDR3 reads CATAAPMNTEAFF. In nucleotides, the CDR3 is TGTGCCACCGCCGCTCCTATGAACACTGAAGCTTTCTTT.

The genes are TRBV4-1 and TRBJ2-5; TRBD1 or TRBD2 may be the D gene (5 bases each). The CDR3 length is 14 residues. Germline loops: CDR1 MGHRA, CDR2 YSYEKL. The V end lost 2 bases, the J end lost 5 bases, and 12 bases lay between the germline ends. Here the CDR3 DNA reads TGCGCCAGCAGCCAAAAGGGGCCGGGGGAGACCCAGTACTTC. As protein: CASSQKGPGETQYF.

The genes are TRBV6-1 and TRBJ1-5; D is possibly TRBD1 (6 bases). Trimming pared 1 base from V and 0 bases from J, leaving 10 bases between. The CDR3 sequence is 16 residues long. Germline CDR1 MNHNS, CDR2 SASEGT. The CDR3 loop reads CASSEGTGTSNQPQHF. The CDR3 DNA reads TGTGCCAGCAGTGAAGGCACAGGGACTAGCAATCAGCCCCAGCATTTT.

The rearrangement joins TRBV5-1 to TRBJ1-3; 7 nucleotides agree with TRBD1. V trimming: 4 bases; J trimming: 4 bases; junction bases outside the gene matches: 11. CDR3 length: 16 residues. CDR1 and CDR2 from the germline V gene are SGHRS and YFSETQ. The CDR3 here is CASSDDRDYPGNTIYF. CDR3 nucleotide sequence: TGCGCCAGCAGCGATGACAGGGACTATCCCGGAAACACCATATATTTT.

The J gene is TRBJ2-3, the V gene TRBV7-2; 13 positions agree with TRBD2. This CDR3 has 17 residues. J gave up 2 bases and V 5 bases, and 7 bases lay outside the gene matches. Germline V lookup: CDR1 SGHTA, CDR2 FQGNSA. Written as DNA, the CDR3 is TGTGCCAGCAGCGACCGGACTAGCGGGAGTCTCACAGATACGCAGTATTTT. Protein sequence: CASSDRTSGSLTDTQYF.

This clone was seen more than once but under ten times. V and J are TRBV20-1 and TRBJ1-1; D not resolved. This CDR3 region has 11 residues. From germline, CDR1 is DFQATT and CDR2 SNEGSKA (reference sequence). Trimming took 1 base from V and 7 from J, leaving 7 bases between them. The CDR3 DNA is TGCAGTGCTAGAGGTGTGGATGAAGCTTTCTTT. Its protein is CSARGVDEAFF.

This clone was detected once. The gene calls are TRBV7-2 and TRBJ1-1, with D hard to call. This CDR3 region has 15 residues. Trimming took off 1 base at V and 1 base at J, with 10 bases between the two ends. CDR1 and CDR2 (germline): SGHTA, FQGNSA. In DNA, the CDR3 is TGTGCCAGCAGCTTAGTAGCCACTCCGAACACTGAAGCTTTCTTT. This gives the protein CASSLVATPNTEAFF.

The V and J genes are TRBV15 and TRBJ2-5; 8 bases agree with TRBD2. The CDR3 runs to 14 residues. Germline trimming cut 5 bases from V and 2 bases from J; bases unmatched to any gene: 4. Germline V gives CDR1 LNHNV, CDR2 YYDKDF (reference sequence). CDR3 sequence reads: CATSAGGRQETQYF. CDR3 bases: TGTGCCACCAGCGCGGGGGGTCGACAAGAGACCCAGTACTTC.